These 23 T cell receptor beta chains were all obtained from the same sample, sequenced in a study of siplizumab effects on memory and regulatory T cells. Generated by immunoSEQ multiplex PCR, the TCRdb table keeps only in-frame clones and is missing some. Of just under 85,000 clones listed, roughly 87% are singletons. The sequencing sample was made of Tregs sorted from blood. The receptors originated from a human donor in good health.

V and J are TRBV9 and TRBJ2-7; TRBD1 is a possible D gene (5 bases). Trimming removed 4 bases from V and 2 bases from J, with 16 bases in between. Per germline, CDR1 SGDLS and CDR2 YYNGEE. The CDR3 covers 15 residues. DNA of the CDR3: TGTGCCAGCAGCCCCTCCGACAGCCTGACCTACGAGCAGTACTTC. Protein product: CASSPSDSLTYEQYF.

This clone came up once. This sequence joins TRBV6-5 and TRBJ1-2; D is perhaps TRBD1 (6 bases). Trimming stripped 6 bases from V and 7 bases from J, with 15 bases between. The germline gives CDR1 MNHEY, CDR2 SVGAGI. This CDR3 contains 13 residues. This CDR3 reads CASRLQGLSGYTF. In DNA, the CDR3 is TGTGCCAGCAGACTACAGGGCCTTAGTGGCTACACCTTC.

CDR3 nucleotide sequence: TGTGCCAGCAGCCTGCGGACAGTTGGGGGCACTGAAGCTTTCTTT. Protein: CASSLRTVGGTEAFF. J is TRBJ1-1 and V is TRBV7-2; TRBD1 might be the D (6 bases). V lost 5 bases, J lost 4 bases, and 17 bases lay in between. In germline, CDR1 is SGHTA, CDR2 FQGNSA. The CDR3 totals 15 residues.

V and J are TRBV5-1 and TRBJ1-1; no clear D gene. Trimming stripped 2 bases from V and 5 bases from J, with 10 bases between. This CDR3 contains 13 residues. In germline, CDR1 is SGHRS, CDR2 YFSETQ. The CDR3 DNA follows: TGCGCCAGCAGCTTAGGGTCAGAAACTGAAGCTTTCTTT. Its translation is CASSLGSETEAFF.

In its sample, this clone was seen once. The CDR3 reads CASSRAGGYGNQPQHF. Written as DNA, the CDR3 is TGTGCCAGCAGTCGCGCAGGGGGCTATGGCAATCAGCCCCAGCATTTT. V usage is TRBV27 and J usage is TRBJ1-5; the match to TRBD1 covers 8 bases. In germline, CDR1 is MNHEY, CDR2 SMNVEV (reference sequence). The CDR3 runs 16 residues. V dropped 5 bases and J dropped 2; count of bases not matched to a gene: 8.

J is TRBJ2-3 and V is TRBV28; no definite D call. CDR3 length equals 12 residues. Germline V gene data show CDR1 as MDHEN and CDR2 as SYDVKM. Trimming removed 6 bases from V and 5 bases from J, with 9 bases in between. The CDR3 sequence: CASRRLVDTQYF. CDR3 coding DNA: TGTGCCAGCAGGAGACTTGTAGATACGCAGTATTTT. The variable domain in full, completed from reference TRBV28 and TRBJ2-3, reads DVKVTQSSRYLVKRTGEKVFLECVQDMDHENMFWYRQDPGLGLRLIYFSYDVKMKEKGDIPEGYSVSREKKERFSLILESASTNQTSMYLCASRRLVDTQYFGPGTRLTVL.

The rearrangement joins TRBV19 to TRBJ1-5; 9 bases line up with TRBD1. Germline CDR1 LNHDA, CDR2 SQIVND (reference sequence). The CDR3 has 20 residues. The J segment lost 2 bases and the V segment lost 5 bases, leaving 19 bases of the junction unmatched. DNA for the CDR3: TGTGCCAGTAGTGGGGGCATTGACAGGGGGTTCAGTGTAGGCAATCAGCCCCAGCATTTT. It yields the protein CASSGGIDRGFSVGNQPQHF.

The chain recombines TRBV2 with TRBJ1-1; D is perhaps TRBD1 (6 bases). V was shortened by 1 base and J by 1 base, with 16 bases between the two germline ends. The CDR3 length is 17 residues. Germline CDR1 reads SNHLY; CDR2 reads FYNNEI. CDR3 DNA sequence: TGTGCCAGCAGTGAAGTGGGGGGCAGGGGTAGGAACACTGAAGCTTTCTTT. It yields the protein CASSEVGGRGRNTEAFF. Together with reference TRBV2 and TRBJ1-1, the CDR3 gives the full variable domain: EPEVTQTPSHQVTQMGQEVILRCVPISNHLYFYWYRQILGQKVEFLVSFYNNEISEKSEIFDDQFSVERPDGSNFTLKIRSTKLEDSAMYFCASSEVGGRGRNTEAFFGQGTRLTVV.

The V call is TRBV7-3, the J call TRBJ1-1; 7 positions match TRBD1. The ends lost 3 bases at V and 4 bases at J; junction bases unmatched: 5. This CDR3 comprises 14 residues. Germline loops: CDR1 SGHTA, CDR2 FQGTGA. The CDR3 loop reads CASSFVRDSTEAFF. The CDR3 DNA follows: TGTGCCAGCAGCTTTGTAAGGGACAGCACTGAAGCTTTCTTT.

The rearrangement uses TRBV11-1 and TRBJ2-4; possible D gene TRBD1, 6 bases. The germline V gene has CDR1 SGHAT and CDR2 FQDESV (reference sequence). This CDR3 comprises 16 residues. V was shortened by 1 base and J by 7 bases, with 17 bases between the two germline ends. In DNA form, the CDR3 reads TGTGCCAGCAGCTTAGAGGTGGGACAATGGGGGAACATTCAGTACTTC. Translated: CASSLEVGQWGNIQYF. Using reference TRBV11-1 and TRBJ2-4 for the parts outside the CDR3, the full variable domain is EAEVAQSPRYKITEKSQAVAFWCDPISGHATLYWYRQILGQGPELLVQFQDESVVDDSQLPKDRFSAERLKGVDSTLKIQPAELGDSAMYLCASSLEVGQWGNIQYFGAGTRLSVL.

This clone was seen a few times. The chain links TRBV14 to TRBJ1-1, with no clear D. Germline CDR1 SGHDN, CDR2 FVKESK. The V end lost 4 bases, the J end lost 3 bases, and 9 bases lay between the germline ends. The CDR3 loop spans 13 amino acids. CDR3 loop: CASSLVGYTEAFF. The DNA for the CDR3 is TGTGCCAGCAGCCTCGTGGGGTACACTGAAGCTTTCTTT.

The V and J genes are TRBV7-2 and TRBJ1-6, with a weak D call TRBD1 (5 bases). Per the germline V gene, CDR1 is SGHTA and CDR2 is FQGNSA. Trimming pared 2 bases from V and 4 bases from J, leaving 6 bases between. The CDR3 length is 14 residues. CDR3 sequence: CASSLQGYNSPLHF. CDR3 coding DNA: TGTGCCAGCAGCTTACAGGGTTATAATTCACCCCTCCACTTT.

The chain joins TRBV9 to TRBJ2-5; D remains unclear. The length of the CDR3 is 13 residues. Germline V gene sequence: CDR1 SGDLS, CDR2 YYNGEE. V was trimmed by 0 bases and J by 5 bases, leaving 8 bases between them. The CDR3 coding sequence is TGTGCCAGCAGCGTAGTCCCTCTGGAGACCCAGTACTTC. This codes for CASSVVPLETQYF.

This clone was counted only a few times. In DNA form, the CDR3 reads TGTGCCAGCGGAGGGACTCTCAAGACCGGGGAGCTGTTTTTT. It yields the protein CASGGTLKTGELFF. The chain is built from TRBV9 and TRBJ2-2; TRBD2 might be the D (6 bases). CDR1 and CDR2 (germline): SGDLS, YYNGEE. This CDR3 spans 14 amino acids. Trimming cost V 7 bases and J 5 bases, with 15 bases left between them.

The chain employs TRBV30 and TRBJ2-2; TRBD2 matches at 9 bases. With V trimmed by 1 base and J by 6 bases, 3 bases remained unmatched. The CDR3 consists of 14 residues. Germline V gene sequence: CDR1 GTSNPN, CDR2 SVGIG (reference sequence). In DNA, the CDR3 is TGTGCCTGGAGTGAGCGGGGGGTTTCCGGGGAGCTGTTTTTT. Encoded protein: CAWSERGVSGELFF.

The V and J genes are TRBV2 and TRBJ2-5, with 8 bases identical to TRBD1. The germline CDR1 and CDR2 sequences are SNHLY and FYNNEI. Trimming took 5 bases from V and 6 from J; bases not matched to a gene: 8. This CDR3 is 14 amino acids long. The CDR3: CASSPGGAGQTQYF. In DNA, the CDR3 is TGTGCCAGCAGTCCAGGGGGCGCAGGACAGACCCAGTACTTC.

The DNA for the CDR3 is TGTGCCAGCACCCCGGGGACCTACAACACTGAAGCTTTCTTT. It specifies CASTPGTYNTEAFF. This sequence joins TRBV6-5 and TRBJ1-1, with D tentatively TRBD1 (5 bases). V was trimmed by 7 bases and J by 2 bases, leaving 14 bases between them. CDR1 and CDR2 from the germline V gene are MNHEY and SVGAGI. The length of the CDR3 is 14 residues.

Notes on this clone: Other nucleotide sequences from this sample produce the same CDR3. The rearrangement links TRBV18 to TRBJ2-6; D remains ambiguous. The V gene lost 0 bases and the J gene lost 4 bases, with 7 bases spanning the gap. The V gene's germline CDR1 is KGHSH and CDR2 LQKENI. There are 15 residues in the CDR3. The CDR3 spells CASSPPGSGANVLTF. In nucleotides, the CDR3 is TGTGCCAGCTCACCACCGGGTTCCGGGGCCAACGTCCTGACTTTC. The whole variable domain, filled in from reference TRBV18 and TRBJ2-6, reads NAGVMQNPRHLVRRRGQEARLRCSPMKGHSHVYWYRQLPEEGLKFMVYLQKENIIDESGMPKERFSAEFPKEGPSILRIQQVVRGDSAAYFCASSPPGSGANVLTFGAGSRLTVL.

The J gene is TRBJ2-3, the V gene TRBV10-3; TRBD1 aligns across 7 bases. V was clipped by 10 bases and J by 3 bases; unmatched bases: 16. The CDR3 covers 16 residues. Germline loops: CDR1 ENHRY, CDR2 SYGVKD. CDR3: CATRDRSTWGTDTQYF. CDR3 in DNA: TGTGCCACCCGGGACAGATCAACTTGGGGGACAGATACGCAGTATTTT.

The V call is TRBV6-1, the J call TRBJ2-5, with 8 bases matching TRBD1. Trimming removed 6 bases from V and 6 bases from J; junction bases left unmatched: 3. This CDR3 region has 12 residues. Germline assignment: CDR1 MNHNS and CDR2 SASEGT. This CDR3 reads CASRQGVKTQYF. In DNA, the CDR3 is TGTGCCAGCAGACAGGGGGTGAAGACCCAGTACTTC.

The J gene is TRBJ2-2, the V gene TRBV14; no clear D. Germline V lookup: CDR1 SGHDN, CDR2 FVKESK. CDR3 length: 14 amino acids. With 1 base removed from V and 0 bases from J, the gap between germline ends came to 3 bases. The CDR3 loop is CASSQAPNTGELFF. The CDR3 nucleotides read TGTGCCAGCAGCCAAGCGCCGAACACCGGGGAGCTGTTTTTT.

The chain combines TRBV5-1 with TRBJ2-7; D uncertain. The germline V and J ends were trimmed by 0 bases and 1 base, with 5 bases remaining between them. The CDR3 loop spans 13 amino acids. The germline gives CDR1 SGHRS, CDR2 YFSETQ. The DNA of the CDR3 is TGCGCCAGCAGCTTGGGACAATCCTACGAGCAGTACTTC. Translation: CASSLGQSYEQYF. The whole variable domain, filled in from reference TRBV5-1 and TRBJ2-7, reads KAGVTQTPRYLIKTRGQQVTLSCSPISGHRSVSWYQQTPGQGLQFLFEYFSETQRNKGNFPGRFSGRQFSNSRSEMNVSTLELGDSALYLCASSLGQSYEQYFGPGTRLTVT.

The chain couples TRBV7-2 to TRBJ2-7, with 9 nucleotides matching TRBD1. V lost 4 bases, J lost 2 bases, and 3 bases stayed unmatched. Germline V lookup: CDR1 SGHTA, CDR2 FQGNSA. The CDR3 runs to 14 residues. CDR3 loop: CASSYRQGAYEQYF. The CDR3 nucleotides read TGTGCCAGCAGCTACCGACAGGGGGCCTACGAGCAGTACTTC.